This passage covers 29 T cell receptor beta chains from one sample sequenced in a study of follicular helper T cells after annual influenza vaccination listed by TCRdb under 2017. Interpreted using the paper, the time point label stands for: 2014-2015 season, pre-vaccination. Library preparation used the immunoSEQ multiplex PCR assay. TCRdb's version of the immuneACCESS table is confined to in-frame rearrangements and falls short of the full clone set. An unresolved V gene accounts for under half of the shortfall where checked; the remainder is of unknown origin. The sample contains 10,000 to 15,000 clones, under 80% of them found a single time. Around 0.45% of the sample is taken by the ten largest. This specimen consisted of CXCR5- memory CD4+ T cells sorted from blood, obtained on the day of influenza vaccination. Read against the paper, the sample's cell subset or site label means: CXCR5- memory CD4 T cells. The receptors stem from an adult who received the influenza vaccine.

CDR3 sequence: CASSLERLSYEQYF. DNA of the CDR3: TGTGCCAGCAGCTTAGAGAGACTCTCCTACGAGCAGTACTTC. J is TRBJ2-7 and V is TRBV7-3; D ambiguous. V lost 2 bases and J lost 0, with 8 bases in between. CDR3 length: 14 residues. Germline V lookup: CDR1 SGHTA, CDR2 FQGTGA. Variable domain in full (rest from reference TRBV7-3 and TRBJ2-7): GAGVSQTPSNKVTEKGKYVELRCDPISGHTALYWYRQSLGQGPEFLIYFQGTGAADDSGLPNDRFFAVRPEGSVSTLKIQRTERGDSAVYLCASSLERLSYEQYFGPGTRLTVT.

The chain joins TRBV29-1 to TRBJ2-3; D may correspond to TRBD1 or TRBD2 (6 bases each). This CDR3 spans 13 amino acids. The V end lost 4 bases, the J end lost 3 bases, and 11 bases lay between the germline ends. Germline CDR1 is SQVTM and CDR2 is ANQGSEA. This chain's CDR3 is CSVVGGLTDTQYF. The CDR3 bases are TGCAGCGTTGTGGGGGGCCTTACAGATACGCAGTATTTT.

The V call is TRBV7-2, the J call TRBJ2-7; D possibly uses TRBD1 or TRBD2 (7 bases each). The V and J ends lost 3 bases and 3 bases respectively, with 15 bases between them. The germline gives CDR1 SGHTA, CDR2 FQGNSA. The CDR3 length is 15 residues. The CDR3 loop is CASSFNRGGFYEQYF. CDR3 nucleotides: TGTGCCAGCAGCTTTAACAGGGGAGGGTTCTACGAGCAGTACTTC.

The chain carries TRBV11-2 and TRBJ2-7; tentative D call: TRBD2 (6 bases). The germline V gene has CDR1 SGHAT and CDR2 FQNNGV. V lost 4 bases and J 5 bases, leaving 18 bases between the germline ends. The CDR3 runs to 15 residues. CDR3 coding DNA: TGTGCCAGCAGCTCGATTAGGCGGGGTCCGGACGAGCAGTACTTC. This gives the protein CASSSIRRGPDEQYF.

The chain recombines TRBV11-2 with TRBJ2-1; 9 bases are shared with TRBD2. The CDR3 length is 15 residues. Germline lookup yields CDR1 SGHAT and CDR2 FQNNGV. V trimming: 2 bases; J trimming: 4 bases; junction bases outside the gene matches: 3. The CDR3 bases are TGTGCCAGCAGCTTAAGTAGCGGGGGATACAATGAGCAGTTCTTC. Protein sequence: CASSLSSGGYNEQFF.

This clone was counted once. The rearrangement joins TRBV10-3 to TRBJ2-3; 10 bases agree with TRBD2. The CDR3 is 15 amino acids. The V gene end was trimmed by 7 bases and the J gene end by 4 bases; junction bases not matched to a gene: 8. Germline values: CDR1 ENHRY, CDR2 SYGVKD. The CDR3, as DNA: TGTGCCATCACCCCGGGACTAGCGATAGCAGATACGCAGTATTTT. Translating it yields CAITPGLAIADTQYF.

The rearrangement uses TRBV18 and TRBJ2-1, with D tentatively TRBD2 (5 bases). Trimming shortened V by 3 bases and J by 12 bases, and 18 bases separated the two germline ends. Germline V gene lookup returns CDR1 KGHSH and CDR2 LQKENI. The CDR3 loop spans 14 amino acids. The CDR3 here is CASSPPGTPSSQFF. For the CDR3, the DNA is TGTGCCAGCTCACCCCCGGGAACCCCCTCCTCGCAGTTCTTC.

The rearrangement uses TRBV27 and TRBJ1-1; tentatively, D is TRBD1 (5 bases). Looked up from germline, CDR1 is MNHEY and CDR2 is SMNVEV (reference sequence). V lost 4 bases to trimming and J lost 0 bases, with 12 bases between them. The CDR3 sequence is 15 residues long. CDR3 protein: CASSSGRYMNTEAFF. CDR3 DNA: TGTGCCAGCAGTTCGGGACGGTACATGAACACTGAAGCTTTCTTT.

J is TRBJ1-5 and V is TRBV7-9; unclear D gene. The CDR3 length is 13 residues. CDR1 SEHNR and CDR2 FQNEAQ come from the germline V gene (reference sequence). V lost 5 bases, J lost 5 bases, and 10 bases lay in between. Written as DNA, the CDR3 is TGTGCCAGCAGCCTAAAGGTGGATCAGCCCCAGCATTTT. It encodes CASSLKVDQPQHF. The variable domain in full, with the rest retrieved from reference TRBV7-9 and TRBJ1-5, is DTGVSQNPRHKITKRGQNVTFRCDPISEHNRLYWYRQTLGQGPEFLTYFQNEAQLEKSRLLSDRFSAERPKGSFSTLEIQRTEQGDSAMYLCASSLKVDQPQHFGDGTRLSIL.

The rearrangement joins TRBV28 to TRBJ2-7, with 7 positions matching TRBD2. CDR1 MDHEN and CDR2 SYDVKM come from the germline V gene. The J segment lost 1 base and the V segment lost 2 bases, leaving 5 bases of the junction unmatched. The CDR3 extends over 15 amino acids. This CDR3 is CASSLGRAGSYEQYF. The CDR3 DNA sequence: TGTGCCAGCAGTTTAGGGAGGGCAGGATCCTACGAGCAGTACTTC.

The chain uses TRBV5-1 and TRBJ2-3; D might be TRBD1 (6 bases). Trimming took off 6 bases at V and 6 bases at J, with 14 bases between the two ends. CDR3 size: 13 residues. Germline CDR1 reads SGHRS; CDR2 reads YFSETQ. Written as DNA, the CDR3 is TGCGCCAGCACAGGACAGATCGCGGATACGCAGTATTTT. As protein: CASTGQIADTQYF.

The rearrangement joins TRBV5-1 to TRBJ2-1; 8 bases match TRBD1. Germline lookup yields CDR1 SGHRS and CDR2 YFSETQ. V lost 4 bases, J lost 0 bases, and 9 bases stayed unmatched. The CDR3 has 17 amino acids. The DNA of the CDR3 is TGCGCCAGCAGCCCGGGGGACAGGTTCTTCTCCTACAATGAGCAGTTCTTC. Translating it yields CASSPGDRFFSYNEQFF. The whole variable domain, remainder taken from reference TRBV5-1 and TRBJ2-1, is KAGVTQTPRYLIKTRGQQVTLSCSPISGHRSVSWYQQTPGQGLQFLFEYFSETQRNKGNFPGRFSGRQFSNSRSEMNVSTLELGDSALYLCASSPGDRFFSYNEQFFGPGTRLTVL.

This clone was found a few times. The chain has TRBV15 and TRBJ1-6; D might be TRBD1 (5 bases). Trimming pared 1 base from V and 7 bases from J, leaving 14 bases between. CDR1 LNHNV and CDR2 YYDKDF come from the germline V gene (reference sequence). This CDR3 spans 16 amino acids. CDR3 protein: CATSRASGARNSPLHF. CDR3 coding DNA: TGTGCCACCAGCAGAGCCTCCGGGGCGCGGAATTCACCCCTCCACTTT.

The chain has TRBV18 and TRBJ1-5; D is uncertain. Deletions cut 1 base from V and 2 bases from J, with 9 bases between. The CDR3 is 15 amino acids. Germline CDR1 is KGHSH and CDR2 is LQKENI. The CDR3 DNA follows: TGTGCCAGCTCACCACGTGCTGGCGGCAATCAGCCCCAGCATTTT. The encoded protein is CASSPRAGGNQPQHF.

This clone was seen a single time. This chain's CDR3 is CASSLEGSGRWGNIQYF. CDR3 DNA: TGCGCCAGCAGCTTGGAAGGCTCAGGACGATGGGGAAACATTCAGTACTTC. The rearrangement joins TRBV5-1 to TRBJ2-4; D unclear. The V end lost 0 bases, the J end lost 6 bases, and 19 bases lay between the germline ends. Germline CDR1 reads SGHRS; CDR2 reads YFSETQ. There are 17 residues in the CDR3.

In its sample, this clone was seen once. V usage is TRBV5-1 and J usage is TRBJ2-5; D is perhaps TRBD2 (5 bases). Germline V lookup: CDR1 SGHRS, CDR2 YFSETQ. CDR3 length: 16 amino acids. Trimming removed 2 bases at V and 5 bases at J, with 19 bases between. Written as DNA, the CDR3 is TGCGCCAGCAGCTTTGACCTTGATCCGGGGATGGAGACCCAGTACTTC. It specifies CASSFDLDPGMETQYF.

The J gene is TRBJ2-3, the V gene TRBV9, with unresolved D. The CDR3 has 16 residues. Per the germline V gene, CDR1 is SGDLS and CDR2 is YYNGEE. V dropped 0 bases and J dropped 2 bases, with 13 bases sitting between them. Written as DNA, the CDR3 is TGTGCCAGCAGCGTAGAATCTCTCCCACTCACAGATACGCAGTATTTT. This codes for CASSVESLPLTDTQYF.

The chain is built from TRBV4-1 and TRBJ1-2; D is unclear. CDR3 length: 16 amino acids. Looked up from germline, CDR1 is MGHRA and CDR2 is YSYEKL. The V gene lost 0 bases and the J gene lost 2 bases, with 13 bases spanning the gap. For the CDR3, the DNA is TGCGCCAGCAGCCAAGAAGGGCGGTTAGTGAACTATGGCTACACCTTC. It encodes CASSQEGRLVNYGYTF.

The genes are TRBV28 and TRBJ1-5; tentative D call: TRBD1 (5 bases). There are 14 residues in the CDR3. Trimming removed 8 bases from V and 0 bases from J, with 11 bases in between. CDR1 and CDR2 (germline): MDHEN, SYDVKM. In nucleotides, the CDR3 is TGTGCCAGCTCACAGGTTAATAGCAATCAGCCCCAGCATTTT. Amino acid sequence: CASSQVNSNQPQHF. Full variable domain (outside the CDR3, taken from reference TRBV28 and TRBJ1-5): DVKVTQSSRYLVKRTGEKVFLECVQDMDHENMFWYRQDPGLGLRLIYFSYDVKMKEKGDIPEGYSVSREKKERFSLILESASTNQTSMYLCASSQVNSNQPQHFGDGTRLSIL.

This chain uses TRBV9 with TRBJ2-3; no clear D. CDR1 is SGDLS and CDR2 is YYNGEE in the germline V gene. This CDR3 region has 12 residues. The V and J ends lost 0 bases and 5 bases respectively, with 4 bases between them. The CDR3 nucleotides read TGTGCCAGCAGCGTAGAGGTAGATACGCAGTATTTT. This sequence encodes CASSVEVDTQYF.

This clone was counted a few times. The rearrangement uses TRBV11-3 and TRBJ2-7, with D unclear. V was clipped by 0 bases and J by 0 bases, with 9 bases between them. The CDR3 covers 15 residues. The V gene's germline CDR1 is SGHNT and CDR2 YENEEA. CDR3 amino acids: CASSLETPSSYEQYF. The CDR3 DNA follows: TGTGCCAGCAGCTTAGAGACACCCTCCTCCTACGAGCAGTACTTC.

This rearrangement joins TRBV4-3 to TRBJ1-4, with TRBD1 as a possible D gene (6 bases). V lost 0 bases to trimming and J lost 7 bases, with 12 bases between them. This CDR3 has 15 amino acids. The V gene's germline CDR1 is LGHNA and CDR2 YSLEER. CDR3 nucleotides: TGCGCCAGCAGCCAAGATTGGGGGGGCGGTGAAAAACTGTTTTTT. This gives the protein CASSQDWGGGEKLFF.

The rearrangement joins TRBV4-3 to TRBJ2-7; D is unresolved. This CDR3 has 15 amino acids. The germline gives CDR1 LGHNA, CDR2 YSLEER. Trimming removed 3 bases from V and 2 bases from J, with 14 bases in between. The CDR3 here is CASSQGALRTYEQYF. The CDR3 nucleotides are TGCGCCAGCAGCCAGGGTGCACTCAGGACCTACGAGCAGTACTTC.

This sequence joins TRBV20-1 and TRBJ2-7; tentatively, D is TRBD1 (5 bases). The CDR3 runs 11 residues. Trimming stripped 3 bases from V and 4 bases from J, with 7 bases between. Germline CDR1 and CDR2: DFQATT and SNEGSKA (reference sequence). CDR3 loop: CSASRGYEQYF. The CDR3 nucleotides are TGCAGTGCTAGTAGGGGATACGAGCAGTACTTC.

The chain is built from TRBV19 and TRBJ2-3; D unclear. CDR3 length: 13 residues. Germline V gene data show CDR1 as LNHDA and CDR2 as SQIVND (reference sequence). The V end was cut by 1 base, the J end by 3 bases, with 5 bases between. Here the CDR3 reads CASSIGVTDTQYF. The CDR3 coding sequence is TGTGCCAGTAGTATAGGGGTGACAGATACGCAGTATTTT.

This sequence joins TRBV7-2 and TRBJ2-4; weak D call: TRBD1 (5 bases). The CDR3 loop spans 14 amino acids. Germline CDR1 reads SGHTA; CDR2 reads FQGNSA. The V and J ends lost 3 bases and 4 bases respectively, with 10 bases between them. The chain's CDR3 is CASSFGGAKNIQYF. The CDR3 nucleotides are TGTGCCAGCAGCTTCGGTGGGGCTAAAAACATTCAGTACTTC.

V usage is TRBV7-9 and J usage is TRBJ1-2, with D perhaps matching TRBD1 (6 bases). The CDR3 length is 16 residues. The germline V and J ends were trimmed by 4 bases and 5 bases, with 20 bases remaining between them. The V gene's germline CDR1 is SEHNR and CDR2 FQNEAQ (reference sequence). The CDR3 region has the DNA TGTGCCAGCAGCTCCCCCTCCCTATGGACAGTTTATGGCTACACCTTC. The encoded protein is CASSSPSLWTVYGYTF.

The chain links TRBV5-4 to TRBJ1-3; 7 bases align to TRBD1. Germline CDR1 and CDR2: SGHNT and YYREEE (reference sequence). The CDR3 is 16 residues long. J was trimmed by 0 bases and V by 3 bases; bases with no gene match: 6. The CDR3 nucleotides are TGTGCCAGCAGCTCTAAAGGGGGCTCCTCTGGAAACACCATATATTTT. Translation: CASSSKGGSSGNTIYF.

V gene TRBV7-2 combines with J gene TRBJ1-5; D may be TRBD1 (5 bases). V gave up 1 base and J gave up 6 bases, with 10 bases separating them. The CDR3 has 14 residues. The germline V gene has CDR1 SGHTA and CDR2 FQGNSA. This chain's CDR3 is CASSLVADSQPQHF. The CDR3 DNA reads TGTGCCAGCAGCTTAGTCGCAGACAGTCAGCCCCAGCATTTT.